Below are 27 T cell receptor beta chains sequenced from a single sample in a study of cytomegalovirus exposure and HLA in healthy donors. Vbeta (60) and Jbeta (13) primers were used in the PCR. Sequencing used immunoSEQ multiplex PCR; TCRdb keeps in-frame clones, though not all of them. The table shows more than 150,000 clones, with about 80% occurring only once. The sequencing sample was made of PBMCs. The receptor set was obtained from a woman in her late teens or twenties in good health and CMV-seropositive.

As DNA, the CDR3 is TGCGCCAGCAGCTTGGGTAGAGGAACTAGCGGGGGGCTGGAGACCCAGTACTTC. Translating it yields CASSLGRGTSGGLETQYF. The V call is TRBV5-1, the J call TRBJ2-5; 12 positions agree with TRBD2. Germline V gives CDR1 SGHRS, CDR2 YFSETQ. This CDR3 has 18 residues. The V gene end was trimmed by 0 bases and the J gene end by 5 bases; junction bases not matched to a gene: 11.

V and J are TRBV4-3 and TRBJ2-3; 9 nucleotides agree with TRBD2. This CDR3 is 19 amino acids long. Looked up from germline, CDR1 is LGHNA and CDR2 is YSLEER. The V segment lost 2 bases and the J segment 2 bases; nucleotides outside the gene matches: 14. DNA for the CDR3: TGCGCCAGCAGCCAATCATCTGGTGGGATAGCGGGGGACACAGATACGCAGTATTTT. Translated: CASSQSSGGIAGDTDTQYF.

CDR3 in DNA: TGTGCCAGTTCCCCGGACAGGGGGGAGTGGAATGAGCAGTTCTTC. It is translated as CASSPDRGEWNEQFF. V is TRBV6-5 and J is TRBJ2-1; 10 bases are shared with TRBD1. CDR3 size: 15 residues. Germline trimming cut 9 bases from V and 7 bases from J; bases unmatched to any gene: 12. CDR1 MNHEY and CDR2 SVGAGI come from the germline V gene.

The rearrangement links TRBV2 to TRBJ2-1; D is perhaps TRBD1 (6 bases). The V gene lost 7 bases and the J gene lost 7 bases, with 14 bases spanning the gap. Germline V gene sequence: CDR1 SNHLY, CDR2 FYNNEI. This CDR3 is built from 13 residues. The CDR3, as DNA: TGTGCCAGCAATCAACAGGGTGTAAATGAGCAGTTCTTC. It is translated as CASNQQGVNEQFF.

This clone came up a few times. The chain is built from TRBV9 and TRBJ2-3; a possible D gene is TRBD1 (5 bases). Trimming stripped 2 bases from V and 0 bases from J, with 7 bases between. The length of the CDR3 is 14 residues. Germline lookup yields CDR1 SGDLS and CDR2 YYNGEE. CDR3 in DNA: TGTGCCAGCAGCGTCGACAGAAGCACAGATACGCAGTATTTT. Translating gives CASSVDRSTDTQYF.

CDR3: CASSQGERVAKNIQYF. The CDR3 DNA reads TGTGCCAGCAGCCAAGGCGAGCGGGTAGCCAAAAACATTCAGTACTTC. V and J are TRBV4-2 and TRBJ2-4, with a tentative D call TRBD2 (6 bases). V dropped 1 base and J dropped 0 bases, with 10 bases sitting between them. CDR1 and CDR2 (germline): LGHNA, YNFKEQ. This CDR3 has 16 residues.

The chain carries TRBV9 and TRBJ2-3, with 9 bases matching TRBD2. Per germline, CDR1 SGDLS and CDR2 YYNGEE. The CDR3 spans 15 residues. V gave up 4 bases and J gave up 0 bases; unmatched junction bases: 3. The CDR3 DNA follows: TGTGCCAGCAGCTCGCGGGGGGGCAGCACAGATACGCAGTATTTT. It encodes CASSSRGGSTDTQYF.

The rearrangement links TRBV11-2 to TRBJ2-3, with TRBD1 matching 10 bases. Looked up from germline, CDR1 is SGHAT and CDR2 is FQNNGV. CDR3 length: 15 residues. Germline trimming cut 5 bases from V and 4 bases from J; bases unmatched to any gene: 6. DNA for the CDR3: TGTGCCAGCAGCGAAGGACAGGGGGTCGCAGATACGCAGTATTTT. Encoded protein: CASSEGQGVADTQYF.

This clone appeared a few times. V and J are TRBV7-2 and TRBJ1-1; TRBD1 might be the D (5 bases). Germline-derived CDR1 and CDR2 are SGHTA and FQGNSA. Trimming took 2 bases from V and 5 from J, leaving 12 bases between them. The CDR3 contains 14 residues. The CDR3 nucleotides read TGTGCCAGCAGCTTATTGGCAGGGATAACTGAAGCTTTCTTT. This sequence encodes CASSLLAGITEAFF.

The chain joins TRBV28 to TRBJ2-2; D possibly corresponds to TRBD1 (6 bases). Germline CDR1 MDHEN, CDR2 SYDVKM. The CDR3 contains 19 residues. Trimming took 1 base from V and 0 from J, leaving 18 bases between them. As DNA, the CDR3 is TGTGCCAGCAGTTTATTACAGGGAGTCGCGGTCTCGAACACCGGGGAGCTGTTTTTT. Translation: CASSLLQGVAVSNTGELFF. Drawing the rest from reference TRBV28 and TRBJ2-2, the complete variable domain is DVKVTQSSRYLVKRTGEKVFLECVQDMDHENMFWYRQDPGLGLRLIYFSYDVKMKEKGDIPEGYSVSREKKERFSLILESASTNQTSMYLCASSLLQGVAVSNTGELFFGEGSRLTVL.

The chain uses TRBV27 and TRBJ2-7, with D possibly matching TRBD2 (5 bases). The CDR3 sequence is 15 residues long. Per germline, CDR1 MNHEY and CDR2 SMNVEV (reference sequence). With 3 bases removed from V and 0 bases from J, the gap between germline ends came to 12 bases. The CDR3 bases are TGTGCCAGCAGTTTTGTGGCGGGCGCCTCCTACGAGCAGTACTTC. Its translation is CASSFVAGASYEQYF.

This clone was detected a few times. This chain joins TRBV27 and TRBJ1-3; D unresolved. Germline V lookup: CDR1 MNHEY, CDR2 SMNVEV (reference sequence). Trimming took off 5 bases at V and 4 bases at J, with 6 bases between the two ends. The CDR3 contains 12 residues. The CDR3 nucleotides read TGTGCCAGCAGTGCCGGGGGAAACACCATATATTTT. Amino acid sequence: CASSAGGNTIYF.

The chain uses TRBV4-3 and TRBJ1-2; D might be TRBD1 (5 bases). V lost 4 bases to trimming and J lost 5 bases, with 11 bases between them. Germline V gives CDR1 LGHNA, CDR2 YSLEER. The CDR3 is 13 amino acids. The CDR3 sequence is CASSPLGGYGYTF. The CDR3 nucleotides are TGCGCCAGCAGCCCCCTGGGGGGATATGGCTACACCTTC.

About this clone: The identical CDR3 is also encoded by other nucleotide sequences in the sample. V usage is TRBV5-1 and J usage is TRBJ2-5; 8 bases align to TRBD2. The germline gives CDR1 SGHRS, CDR2 YFSETQ. J lost 5 bases, V lost 2 bases, and 2 bases had no gene match. CDR3 length: 13 amino acids. The chain's CDR3 is CASSLGGGETQYF. The CDR3 bases are TGCGCCAGCAGCTTAGGCGGGGGGGAGACCCAGTACTTC.

The chain combines TRBV7-9 with TRBJ1-4; 7 bases agree with TRBD1. V lost 6 bases, J lost 5 bases, and 6 bases stayed unmatched. Germline CDR1 reads SEHNR; CDR2 reads FQNEAQ (reference sequence). The CDR3 sequence is 14 residues long. CDR3 in amino acids: CASSYRGPNEKLFF. DNA for the CDR3: TGTGCCAGCAGTTACAGGGGACCAAATGAAAAACTGTTTTTT.

The CDR3 loop reads CAISGGRELETQYF. For the CDR3, the DNA is TGTGCCATCAGTGGGGGCCGAGAGCTAGAGACCCAGTACTTC. This chain links TRBV10-3 with TRBJ2-5, with D possibly being TRBD1 (5 bases). CDR3 length equals 14 residues. Germline loops: CDR1 ENHRY, CDR2 SYGVKD. V lost 4 bases and J lost 4, with 13 bases in between.

This clone was counted a few times. The chain combines TRBV30 with TRBJ1-3, with 7 bases lining up with TRBD1. Trimming removed 1 base from V and 1 base from J; junction bases left unmatched: 16. Germline V lookup: CDR1 GTSNPN, CDR2 SVGIG (reference sequence). This CDR3 is 19 amino acids long. CDR3 sequence reads: CAWSGFVGGLLPSGNTIYF. The CDR3 coding sequence is TGTGCCTGGAGTGGATTCGTAGGGGGCCTACTCCCATCTGGAAACACCATATATTTT.

This clone was seen only once. The chain couples TRBV9 to TRBJ2-3, with TRBD1 matching over 11 bases. The V gene end was trimmed by 3 bases and the J gene end by 5 bases; junction bases not matched to a gene: 8. The germline gives CDR1 SGDLS, CDR2 YYNGEE. CDR3 length: 16 amino acids. The CDR3 region is CASSARQGQGEDTQYF. DNA of the CDR3: TGTGCCAGCAGCGCCCGCCAGGGACAGGGGGAAGATACGCAGTATTTT.

The chain carries TRBV6-4 and TRBJ2-3, with 11 nucleotides matching TRBD2. In germline, CDR1 is MRHNA, CDR2 SNTAGT. Trimming took 5 bases from V and 1 from J; bases not matched to a gene: 2. The CDR3 extends over 15 amino acids. The CDR3 sequence: CASSSLAGGTDTQYF. CDR3 coding DNA: TGTGCCAGCAGTTCACTAGCGGGGGGCACAGATACGCAGTATTTT.

The chain joins TRBV30 to TRBJ1-2, with 8 bases lining up with TRBD1. Germline V CDR1 and CDR2: GTSNPN, SVGIG (reference sequence). Germline trimming cut 3 bases from V and 7 bases from J; bases unmatched to any gene: 7. The CDR3 sequence is 13 residues long. CDR3 nucleotides: TGTGCCTGGAGCCCCGCGGGACAGGTTGGCTACACCTTC. This gives the protein CAWSPAGQVGYTF.

This clone was observed a handful of times. The chain joins TRBV21-1 to TRBJ2-3; the table's TRBD2 call for D was not verified on the DNA. TRBV21-1 is deemed a pseudogene. The CDR3 has 15 amino acids. The CDR3 sequence: CASSKERGVVDTQYF. CDR3 in DNA: TGTGCCAGCAGCAAAGAGCGGGGGGTAGTAGATACGCAGTATTTT.

In this sample, this clone turned up a few times. The V gene is TRBV6-1, the J gene TRBJ2-2, with a tentative D call TRBD2 (5 bases). The CDR3 has 15 residues. Per germline, CDR1 MNHNS and CDR2 SASEGT. The V gene lost 4 bases and the J gene lost 4 bases, with 13 bases spanning the gap. CDR3 protein: CASSVSLEGTGELFF. DNA for the CDR3: TGTGCCAGCAGTGTGTCCCTAGAGGGCACCGGGGAGCTGTTTTTT.

V is TRBV11-2 and J is TRBJ1-5; D not resolved. CDR3 length: 14 residues. Germline loops: CDR1 SGHAT, CDR2 FQNNGV. Trimming pared 2 bases from V and 5 bases from J, leaving 10 bases between. As DNA, the CDR3 is TGTGCCAGCAGCTTATTCGAGGGCTATCAGCCCCAGCATTTT. Amino acids: CASSLFEGYQPQHF.

This clone showed up just a few times. The sample has other DNA sequences that encode this CDR3 too. The rearrangement uses TRBV7-8 and TRBJ1-5; 10 bases line up with TRBD1. Trimming removed 1 base from V and 5 bases from J; junction bases left unmatched: 8. This CDR3 region has 17 residues. CDR1 and CDR2 from the germline V gene are SGHVS and FQNEAQ. CDR3 nucleotides: TGTGCCAGCAGCTTAGTCGGGACAGGGGATGGATATCAGCCCCAGCATTTT. Protein product: CASSLVGTGDGYQPQHF.

This clone was observed once. This chain uses TRBV19 with TRBJ1-5; D might be TRBD1 (6 bases). V was trimmed by 4 bases and J by 8 bases, leaving 12 bases between them. Germline CDR1 LNHDA, CDR2 SQIVND (reference sequence). The CDR3 sequence is 13 residues long. CDR3 coding DNA: TGTGCCAGTAGTAATCAGGGACATGAGCCCCAGCATTTT. It codes for CASSNQGHEPQHF.

The chain couples TRBV6-6 to TRBJ1-5; possible D gene TRBD1, 6 bases. The germline V gene encodes CDR1 MNHNY and CDR2 SVGAGI (reference sequence). The CDR3 covers 14 residues. The V gene lost 6 bases and the J gene lost 7 bases, with 16 bases spanning the gap. CDR3 in amino acids: CASRPPGGSQPQHF. The CDR3 region has the DNA TGTGCCAGCAGGCCTCCGGGGGGCTCCCAGCCCCAGCATTTT.

This clone showed up just once. The chain uses TRBV2 and TRBJ2-3, with 9 bases identical to TRBD1. Germline loops: CDR1 SNHLY, CDR2 FYNNEI. This CDR3 comprises 16 residues. V shed 7 bases, J shed 0 bases, and the junction held 8 bases outside the gene matches. The CDR3 sequence: CASKRTGAISTDTQYF. The CDR3 DNA sequence: TGTGCCAGCAAACGGACAGGGGCGATTAGCACAGATACGCAGTATTTT.